Sequencing of this TCR beta chain was carried out in a study of vaccination and CD4 T cells after COVID-19. Cultured CD4+ T-cell DNA underwent Oncomine TCR Beta short-read sequencing. TCRdb re-called the PCR reads through MiXCR, storing one row per CDR3 protein. The data contain 25,000 to 30,000 distinct CDR3 sequences, around 60% of them singletons. The sample's treatment: approximately 9-day PBMC culture with coronavirus spike peptide pools or control peptides (ViraFEST assay). Germline lookup yields CDR1 SGHRS and CDR2 YFSETQ. This CDR3 region has 13 residues. Trimming left V 1 base short and J 5 bases short, with 9 bases between. Of note for this clonotype: Its cognate antigen is unknown.

The sequenced sample was CD4+ T cells from blood, cultured in vitro, obtained after SARS-CoV-2 vaccination. The TCR comes from a human donor who received a COVID-19 vaccine. The rearrangement joins TRBV5-1 to TRBJ1-1; D perhaps matches TRBD1 (5 bases). The CDR3 DNA is TGCGCCAGCAGCTTGCGGGGGGGTACTGAAGCTTTCTTT. Translation: CASSLRGGTEAFF.